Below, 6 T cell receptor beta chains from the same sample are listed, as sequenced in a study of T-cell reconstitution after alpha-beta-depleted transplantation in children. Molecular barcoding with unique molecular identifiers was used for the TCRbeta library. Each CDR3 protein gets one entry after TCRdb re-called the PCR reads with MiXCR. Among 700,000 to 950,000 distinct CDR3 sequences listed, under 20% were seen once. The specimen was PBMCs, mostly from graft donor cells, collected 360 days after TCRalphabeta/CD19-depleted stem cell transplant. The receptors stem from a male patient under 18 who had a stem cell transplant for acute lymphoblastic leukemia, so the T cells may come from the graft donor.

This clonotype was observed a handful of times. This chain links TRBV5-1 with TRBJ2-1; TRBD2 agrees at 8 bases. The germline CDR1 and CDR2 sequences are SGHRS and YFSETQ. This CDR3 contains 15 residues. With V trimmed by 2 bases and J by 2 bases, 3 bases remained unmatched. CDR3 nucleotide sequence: TGCGCCAGCAGCTTTAGCGGGGCGACCTACAATGAGCAGTTCTTC. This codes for CASSFSGATYNEQFF.

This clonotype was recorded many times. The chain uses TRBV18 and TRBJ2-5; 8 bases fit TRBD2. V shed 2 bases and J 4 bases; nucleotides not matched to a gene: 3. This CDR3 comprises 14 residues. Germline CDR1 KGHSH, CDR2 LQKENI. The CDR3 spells CASSPSGRRETQYF. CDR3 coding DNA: TGTGCCAGCTCACCAAGCGGGAGAAGAGAGACCCAGTACTTC. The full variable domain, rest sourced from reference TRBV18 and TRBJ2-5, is NAGVMQNPRHLVRRRGQEARLRCSPMKGHSHVYWYRQLPEEGLKFMVYLQKENIIDESGMPKERFSAEFPKEGPSILRIQQVVRGDSAAYFCASSPSGRRETQYFGPGTRLLVL.

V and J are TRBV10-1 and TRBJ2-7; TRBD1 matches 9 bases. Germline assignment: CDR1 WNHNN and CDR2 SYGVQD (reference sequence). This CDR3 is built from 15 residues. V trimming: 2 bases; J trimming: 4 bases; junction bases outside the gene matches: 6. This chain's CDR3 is CASSEPGQGRYEQYF. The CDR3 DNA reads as TGCGCCAGCAGTGAGCCTGGACAGGGGCGATACGAGCAGTACTTC.

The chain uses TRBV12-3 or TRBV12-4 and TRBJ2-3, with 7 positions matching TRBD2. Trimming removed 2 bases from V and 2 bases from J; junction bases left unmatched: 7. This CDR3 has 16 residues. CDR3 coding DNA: TGTGCCAGCAGTTTATTTGTCGGGGGGATCACAGATACGCAGTATTTT. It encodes CASSLFVGGITDTQYF.

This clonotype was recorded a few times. The chain's CDR3 is CATGGDRLPYEQYF. The CDR3 DNA is TGTGCCACCGGTGGGGACAGACTTCCCTACGAGCAGTACTTC. V is TRBV24-1 and J is TRBJ2-7; 7 bases fit TRBD1. The CDR3 is 14 amino acids. Germline loops: CDR1 KGHDR, CDR2 SFDVKD. V was pared by 9 bases and J by 2 bases, with 9 bases of the junction left unmatched.

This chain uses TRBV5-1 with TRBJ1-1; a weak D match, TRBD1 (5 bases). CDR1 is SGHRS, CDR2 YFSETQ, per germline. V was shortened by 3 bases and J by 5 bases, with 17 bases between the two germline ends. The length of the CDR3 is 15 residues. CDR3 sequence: CASSSPAGRETEAFF. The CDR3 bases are TGCGCCAGCAGCTCCCCGGCCGGCAGGGAGACTGAAGCTTTCTTT.